This T cell receptor (beta chain) was documented in a study of blood T cell repertoires in COVID-19. Looking at the study overall: Specimens from acute and convalescent COVID-19 originated in the United States, Italy and Spain. Sources were T cells, B-cell-depleted T cells, or PBMCs; the material itself was cDNA or gDNA.

Authors' analysis steps: Amplifying reference gene primers gave estimates of nucleated cell counts. Clones were sequenced by immunoSEQ multiplex PCR, and TCRdb holds only the in-frame ones, with some missing. V and J calls and clone size are copied from that table; D and trimming were computed from the DNA. This table has 350,000 to 550,000 clones, around nine tenths appearing once. The CDR3 runs to 13 residues. With 5 bases removed from V and 7 bases from J, the gap between germline ends came to 11 bases. Germline V gene lookup returns CDR1 MDHEN and CDR2 SYDVKM. V usage is TRBV28 and J usage is TRBJ1-4; D gene unclear. Material for sequencing was peripheral blood. This sequence was found in a woman in her 30s with acute or convalescent COVID-19. This chain's CDR3 is CASSSGRTEKLFF. The DNA for the CDR3 is TGTGCCAGCAGTAGTGGCAGAACTGAAAAACTGTTTTTT.